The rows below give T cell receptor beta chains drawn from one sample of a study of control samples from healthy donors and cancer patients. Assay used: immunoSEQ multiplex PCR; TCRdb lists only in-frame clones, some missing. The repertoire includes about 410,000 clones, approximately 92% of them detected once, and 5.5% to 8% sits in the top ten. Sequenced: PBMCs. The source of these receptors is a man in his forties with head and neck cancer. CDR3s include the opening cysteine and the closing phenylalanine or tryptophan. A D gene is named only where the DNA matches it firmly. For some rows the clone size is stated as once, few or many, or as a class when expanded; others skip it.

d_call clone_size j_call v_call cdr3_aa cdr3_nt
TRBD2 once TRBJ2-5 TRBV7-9 CASSPRGGAGETQYF TGTGCCAGCAGCCCGCGCGGGGGGGCTGGAGAGACCCAGTACTTC
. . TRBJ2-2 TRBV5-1 CASSPNPTGDTGELFF TGCGCCAGCAGCCCCAACCCGACTGGGGACACCGGGGAGCTGTTTTTT
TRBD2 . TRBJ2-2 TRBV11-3 CASTQGVAGVTGELFF TGTGCCAGCACCCAAGGGGTAGCGGGGGTCACCGGGGAGCTGTTTTTT
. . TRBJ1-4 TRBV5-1 CASSLTGTDATNEKLFF TGCGCCAGCAGCTTAACAGGGACCGATGCAACTAATGAAAAACTGTTTTTT
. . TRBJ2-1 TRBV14 CASSQDRYNEQFF TGTGCCAGCAGCCAGGATCGCTACAATGAGCAGTTCTTC
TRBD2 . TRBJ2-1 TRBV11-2 CASSLRGSGNYNEQFF TGTGCCAGCAGCCTCCGAGGTAGCGGGAACTACAATGAGCAGTTCTTC
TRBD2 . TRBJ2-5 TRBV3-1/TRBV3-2 CASSQGLAAETQYF TGTGCCAGCAGCCAGGGGCTAGCGGCAGAGACCCAGTACTTC
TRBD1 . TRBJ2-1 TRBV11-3 CASSLGQGPFVKFF TGTGCCAGCAGCTTAGGACAGGGGCCCTTTGTAAAGTTCTTC
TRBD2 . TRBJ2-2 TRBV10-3 CAISARGLAEITGELFF TGTGCCATCAGTGCGAGAGGACTAGCGGAGATCACCGGGGAGCTGTTTTTT
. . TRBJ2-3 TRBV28 CASSLPSRDGTDTQYF TGTGCCAGCAGTTTACCGAGCAGGGACGGCACAGATACGCAGTATTTT
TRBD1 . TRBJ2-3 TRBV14 CASSQDQGQGANTQYF TGTGCCAGCAGCCAAGACCAAGGACAGGGGGCGAATACGCAGTATTTT
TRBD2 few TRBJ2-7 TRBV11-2 CASRVAGEYEQYF TGTGCCAGCAGGGTAGCGGGAGAGTACGAGCAGTACTTC
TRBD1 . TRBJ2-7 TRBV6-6 CASSPGQGVYEQYF TGTGCCAGCAGTCCCGGACAGGGGGTCTACGAGCAGTACTTC
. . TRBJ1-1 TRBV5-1 CASSFSAQNTEAFF TGCGCCAGCAGCTTTAGCGCCCAGAACACTGAAGCTTTCTTT
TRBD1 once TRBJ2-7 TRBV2 CASSEGPNRGLYEQYF TGTGCCAGCAGTGAAGGGCCAAACAGGGGTTTGTACGAGCAGTACTTC
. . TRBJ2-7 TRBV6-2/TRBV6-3 CASSPREILSYEQYF TGTGCCAGCAGCCCCCGGGAGATTCTCTCCTACGAGCAGTACTTC
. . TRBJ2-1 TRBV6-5 CASIMDRAYNEQFF TGTGCCAGCATAATGGATAGGGCATACAATGAGCAGTTCTTC
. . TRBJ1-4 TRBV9 CASSVATRGGEKLFF TGTGCCAGCAGCGTAGCTACGAGAGGTGGTGAAAAACTGTTTTTT
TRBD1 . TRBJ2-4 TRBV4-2 CASSQRGGTVNIQYF TGTGCCAGCAGCCAAAGAGGTGGGACAGTAAACATTCAGTACTTC
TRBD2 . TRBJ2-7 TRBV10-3 CAISIAGRDEQYF TGTGCCATCAGCATAGCGGGACGCGACGAGCAGTACTTC
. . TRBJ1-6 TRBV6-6 CASKSREDSPLHF TGTGCCAGTAAAAGCAGGGAGGATTCACCCCTCCACTTT
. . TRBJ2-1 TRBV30 CAWSASPVQFF TGTGCCTGGAGCGCCAGCCCGGTCCAGTTCTTC
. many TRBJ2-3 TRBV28 CASRLADTQYF TGTGCCAGCAGACTCGCAGATACGCAGTATTTT
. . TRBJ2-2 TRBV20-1 CSARLAGELFF TGCAGTGCCAGGCTTGCCGGGGAGCTGTTTTTT
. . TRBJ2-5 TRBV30 CAWRGEETQYF TGTGCCTGGAGGGGGGAAGAGACCCAGTACTTC
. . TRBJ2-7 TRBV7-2 CASSVLRNSYEQYF TGTGCCAGCAGCGTCCTCAGAAATTCCTACGAGCAGTACTTC
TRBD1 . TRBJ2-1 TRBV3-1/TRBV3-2 CASSQDRVEVEFF TGTGCCAGCAGCCAGGACAGGGTAGAGGTGGAGTTCTTC
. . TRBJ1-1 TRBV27 CASSFWGGEVAFF TGTGCCAGCAGTTTTTGGGGAGGAGAGGTAGCTTTCTTT
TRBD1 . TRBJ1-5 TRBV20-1 CSASDRVKNFW TGCAGTGCTTCGGACAGGGTGAAAAATTTTTGG
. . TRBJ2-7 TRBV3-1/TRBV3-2 CASSQENYEQYF TGTGCCAGCAGCCAGGAGAACTACGAGCAGTACTTC
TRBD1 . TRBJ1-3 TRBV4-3 CASSQRAGGEKIGNTIYF TGCGCCAGCAGCCAGAGGGCAGGGGGCGAAAAAATCGGAAACACCATATATTTT
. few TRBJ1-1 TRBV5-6 CASSWRGADEAFF TGTGCCAGCAGCTGGCGGGGGGCTGATGAAGCTTTCTTT
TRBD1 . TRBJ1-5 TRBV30 CAWGQGAGQPQHF TGTGCCTGGGGACAGGGGGCTGGGCAGCCCCAGCATTTT
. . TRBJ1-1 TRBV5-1 CASSLGPLGAGQSTEAFF TGCGCCAGCAGCTTGGGCCCCCTCGGCGCGGGGCAGAGCACTGAAGCTTTCTTT
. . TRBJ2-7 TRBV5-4 CASSPGSYEQYF TGTGCCAGCAGCCCGGGATCCTACGAGCAGTACTTC
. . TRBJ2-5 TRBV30 CAWSVRGTQETQYF TGTGCCTGGAGTGTTCGAGGGACGCAAGAGACCCAGTACTTC
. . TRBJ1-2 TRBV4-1 CASSQDSSQGYYGYTF TGCGCCAGCAGCCAAGATTCTTCGCAGGGTTACTATGGCTACACCTTC
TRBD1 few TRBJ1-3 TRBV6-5 CASSSDRGAGNTIYF TGTGCCAGCAGTTCCGACAGGGGTGCTGGAAACACCATATATTTT
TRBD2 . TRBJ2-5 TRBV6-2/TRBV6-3 CASSSAGAGGQGETQYF TGTGCCAGCAGTTCCGCCGGGGCGGGGGGGCAGGGAGAGACCCAGTACTTC
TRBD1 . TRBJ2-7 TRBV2 CASSEAGGQGLHEQYF TGTGCCAGCAGTGAAGCTGGGGGACAGGGGCTCCACGAGCAGTACTTC
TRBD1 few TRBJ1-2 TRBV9 CASSVGAGGQAYGYTF TGTGCCAGCAGCGTAGGGGCAGGGGGCCAAGCCTATGGCTACACCTTC
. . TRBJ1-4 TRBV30 CAWGTLSEKLFF TGTGCCTGGGGAACTTTGTCTGAAAAACTGTTTTTT
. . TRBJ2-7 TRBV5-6 CASSFGQYFSYEQYF TGTGCCAGCAGCTTCGGACAGTACTTCTCCTACGAGCAGTACTTC
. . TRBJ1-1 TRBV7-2 CASSFQQGTEAFF TGTGCCAGCAGTTTCCAACAGGGCACTGAAGCTTTCTTT
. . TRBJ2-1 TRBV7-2 CASSLDPTGQQFF TGTGCCAGCAGCTTAGATCCCACTGGACAGCAGTTCTTC
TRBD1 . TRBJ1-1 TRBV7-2 CASSFQGVGTEAFF TGTGCCAGCAGCTTCCAGGGGGTTGGCACTGAAGCTTTCTTT
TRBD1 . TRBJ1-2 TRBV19 CASSILGTGGFNGYTF TGTGCCAGTAGTATACTTGGGACAGGGGGTTTTAATGGCTACACCTTC
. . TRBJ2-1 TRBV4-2 CASSPGTRNYNEQFF TGTGCCAGCAGCCCCGGGACGCGCAATTACAATGAGCAGTTCTTC
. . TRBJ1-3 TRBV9 CASSVREFSGNTIYF TGTGCCAGCAGCGTTAGAGAGTTCTCTGGAAACACCATATATTTT
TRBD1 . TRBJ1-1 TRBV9 CASSPVGDSNTEAFF TGTGCCAGCAGCCCAGTGGGGGACAGTAACACTGAAGCTTTCTTT
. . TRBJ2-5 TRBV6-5 CASSYNPRGETQYF TGTGCCAGCAGTTACAATCCGAGGGGGGAGACCCAGTACTTC
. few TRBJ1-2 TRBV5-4 CASSWGSGTNYGYTF TGTGCCAGCAGCTGGGGATCGGGCACTAACTATGGCTACACCTTC
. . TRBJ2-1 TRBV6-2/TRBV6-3 CASNPDLVQSYNEQFF TGTGCCAGCAACCCGGACCTCGTCCAGTCCTACAATGAGCAGTTCTTC
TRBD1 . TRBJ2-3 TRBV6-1 CASSDRQGPTGGDTQYF TGTGCCAGCAGTGATCGACAAGGGCCGACAGGGGGGGATACGCAGTATTTT
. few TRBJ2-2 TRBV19 CASRISANTGELFF TGTGCCAGTAGGATCTCCGCTAACACCGGGGAGCTGTTTTTT
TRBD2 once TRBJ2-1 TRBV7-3 CASSPGTSGSNEQFF TGTGCCAGCAGCCCAGGGACTAGCGGGAGTAATGAGCAGTTCTTC
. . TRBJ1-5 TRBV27 CASSLQSRSNQPQHF TGTGCCAGCAGTTTGCAATCTCGAAGCAATCAGCCCCAGCATTTT
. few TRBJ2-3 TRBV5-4 CASSLEPSRHGDTQYF TGTGCCAGCAGCTTGGAACCTTCCCGCCATGGTGATACGCAGTATTTT
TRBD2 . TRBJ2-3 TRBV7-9 CASSGTTRTDTQYF TGTGCCAGCAGCGGGACTACGAGAACAGATACGCAGTATTTT
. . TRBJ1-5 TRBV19 CASRNPPGRGPSNQPQHF TGTGCCAGTAGGAATCCACCGGGACGTGGGCCTTCCAATCAGCCCCAGCATTTT